The T cell receptor beta chain described here comes from a study of cytomegalovirus exposure and HLA in healthy donors. These donors, healthy bone marrow donors, were studied. The PCR ran on 60 Vbeta and 13 Jbeta primers. Profiled with immunoSEQ multiplex PCR; TCRdb holds only in-frame clones, not every one. The sample records around 120,000 clones, approximately 85% being singletons. CDR3 length: 15 amino acids. V was clipped by 2 bases and J by 11 bases; unmatched bases: 13. Germline values: CDR1 SGHRS, CDR2 YFSETQ. The sequenced sample consisted of PBMCs. The sequence was collected from a boy between 10 and 17 years old in good health and CMV-seronegative. The chain links TRBV5-1 to TRBJ1-2; 9 bases fit TRBD1. CDR3 in amino acids: CASSLQGAHEEEYTF. The CDR3 coding sequence is TGCGCCAGCAGCTTACAGGGGGCGCATGAGGAGGAATACACCTTC.